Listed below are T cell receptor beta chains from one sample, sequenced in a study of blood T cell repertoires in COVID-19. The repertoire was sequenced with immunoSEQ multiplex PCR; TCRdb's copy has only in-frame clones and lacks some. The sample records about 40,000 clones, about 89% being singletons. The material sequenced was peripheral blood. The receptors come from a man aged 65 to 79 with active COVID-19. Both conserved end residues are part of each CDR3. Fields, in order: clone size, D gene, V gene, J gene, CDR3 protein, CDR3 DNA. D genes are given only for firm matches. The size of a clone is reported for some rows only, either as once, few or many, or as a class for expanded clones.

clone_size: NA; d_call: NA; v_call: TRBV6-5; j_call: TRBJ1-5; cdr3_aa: CASARGGASNQPQHF; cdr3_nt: TGTGCCAGCGCGCGGGGGGGGGCATCAAATCAGCCCCAGCATTTT
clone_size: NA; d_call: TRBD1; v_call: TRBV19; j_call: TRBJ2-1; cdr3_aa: CASSITGTGAYNEQFF; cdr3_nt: TGTGCCAGTAGTATTACCGGGACAGGGGCCTACAATGAGCAGTTCTTC
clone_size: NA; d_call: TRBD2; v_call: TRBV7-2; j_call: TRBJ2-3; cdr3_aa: CASSITSERTDTQYF; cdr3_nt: TGTGCCAGCAGCATCACTAGCGAGCGCACAGATACGCAGTATTTT
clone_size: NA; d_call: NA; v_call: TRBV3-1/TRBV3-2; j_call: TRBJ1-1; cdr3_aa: CASSQAHTEAFF; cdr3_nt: TGTGCCAGCAGCCAGGCCCACACTGAAGCTTTCTTT
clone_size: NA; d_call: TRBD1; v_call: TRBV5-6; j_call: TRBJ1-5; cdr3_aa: CASSSDRWSNQPQHF; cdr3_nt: TGTGCCAGCAGCTCGGACAGGTGGAGCAATCAGCCCCAGCATTTT
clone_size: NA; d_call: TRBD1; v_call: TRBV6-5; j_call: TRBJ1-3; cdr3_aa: CASSYSGTGSGNTIYF; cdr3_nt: TGTGCCAGCAGTTACTCGGGGACAGGGTCTGGAAACACCATATATTTT
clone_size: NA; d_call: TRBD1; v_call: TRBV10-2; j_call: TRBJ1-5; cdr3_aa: CASSESDRGSNQPQHF; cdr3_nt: TGCGCCAGCAGTGAGTCGGACAGGGGAAGCAATCAGCCCCAGCATTTT
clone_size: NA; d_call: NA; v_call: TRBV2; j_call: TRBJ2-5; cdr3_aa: CASTVQGQETQYF; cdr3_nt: TGTGCCAGCACGGTTCAGGGCCAAGAGACCCAGTACTTC
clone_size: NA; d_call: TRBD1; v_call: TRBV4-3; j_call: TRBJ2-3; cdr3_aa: CASSQDLGDRGTDTQYF; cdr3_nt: TGCGCCAGCAGCCAAGATCTAGGGGACAGGGGGACAGATACGCAGTATTTT
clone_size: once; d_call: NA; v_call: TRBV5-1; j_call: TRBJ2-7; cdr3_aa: CASTLSEASYEQYF; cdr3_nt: TGCGCCAGCACCCTTAGCGAGGCATCCTACGAGCAGTACTTC
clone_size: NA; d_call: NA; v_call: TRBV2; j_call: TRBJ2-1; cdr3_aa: CASTSLEGSNEQFF; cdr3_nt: TGTGCCAGCACCTCTCTGGAGGGAAGCAATGAGCAGTTCTTC
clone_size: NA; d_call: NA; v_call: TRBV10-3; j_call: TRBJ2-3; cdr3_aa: CAISESAGRNTDTQYF; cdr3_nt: TGTGCCATCAGTGAGTCGGCGGGGCGAAACACAGATACGCAGTATTTT
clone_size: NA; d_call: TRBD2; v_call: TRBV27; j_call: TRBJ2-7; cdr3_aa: CASSPRTSGGYEQYF; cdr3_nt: TGTGCCAGCAGTCCTCGGACTAGCGGGGGGTACGAGCAGTACTTC
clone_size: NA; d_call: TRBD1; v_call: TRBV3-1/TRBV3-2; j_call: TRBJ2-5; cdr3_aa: CASSQDPGTGETQYF; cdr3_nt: TGTGCCAGCAGCCAAGATCCCGGGACAGGAGAGACCCAGTACTTC
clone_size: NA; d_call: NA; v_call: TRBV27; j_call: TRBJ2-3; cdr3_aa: CASSYRDSDTQYF; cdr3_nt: TGTGCCAGCAGTTACCGGGACTCTGATACGCAGTATTTT
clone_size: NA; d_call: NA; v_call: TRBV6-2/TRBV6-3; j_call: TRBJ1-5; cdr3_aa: CASSYAASNQPQHF; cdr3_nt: TGTGCCAGCAGTTACGCGGCTAGCAATCAGCCCCAGCATTTT
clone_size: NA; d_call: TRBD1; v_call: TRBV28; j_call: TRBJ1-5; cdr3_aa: CASRGTGGENQPQHF; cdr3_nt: TGTGCCAGCAGGGGGACAGGGGGCGAAAATCAGCCCCAGCATTTT
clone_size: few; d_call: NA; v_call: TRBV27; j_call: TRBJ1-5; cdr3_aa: CASRSLKAGAGQPQHF; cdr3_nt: TGTGCCAGCAGGAGCCTTAAGGCGGGGGCGGGGCAGCCCCAGCATTTT
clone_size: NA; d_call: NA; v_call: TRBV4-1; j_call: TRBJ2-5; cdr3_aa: CASSQDKGKTQYF; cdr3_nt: TGCGCCAGCAGCCAAGATAAGGGGAAGACCCAGTACTTC
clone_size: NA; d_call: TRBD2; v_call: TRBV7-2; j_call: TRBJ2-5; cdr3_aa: CASSLGLTSGGGFRETQYF; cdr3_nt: TGTGCCAGCAGCTTAGGCTTAACTAGCGGCGGGGGGTTTCGAGAGACCCAGTACTTC
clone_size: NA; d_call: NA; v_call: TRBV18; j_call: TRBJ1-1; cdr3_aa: CASSPSVNTEAFF; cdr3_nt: TGTGCCAGCTCACCTTCTGTGAACACTGAAGCTTTCTTT
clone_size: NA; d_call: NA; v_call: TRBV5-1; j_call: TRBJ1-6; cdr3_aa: CASGPTGRRRDSPLHF; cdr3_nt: TGCGCCAGCGGCCCTACCGGACGGAGGCGGGATTCACCCCTCCACTTT
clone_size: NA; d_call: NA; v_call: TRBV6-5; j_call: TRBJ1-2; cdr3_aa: CASSLNYGYTF; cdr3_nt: TGTGCCAGCAGCCTCAACTATGGCTACACCTTC
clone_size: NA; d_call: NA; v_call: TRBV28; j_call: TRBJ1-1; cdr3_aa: CASSAIDRMNTEAFF; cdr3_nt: TGTGCCAGCAGCGCGATCGACAGAATGAACACTGAAGCTTTCTTT
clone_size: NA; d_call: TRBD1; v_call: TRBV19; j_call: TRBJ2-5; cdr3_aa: CASSMVPTGVQETQYF; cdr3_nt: TGTGCCAGTAGTATGGTCCCGACAGGGGTCCAAGAGACCCAGTACTTC
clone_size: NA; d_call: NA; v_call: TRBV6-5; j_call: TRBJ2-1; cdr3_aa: CASSSTGGQNNEQFF; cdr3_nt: TGTGCCAGCAGTTCTACAGGAGGGCAAAACAATGAGCAGTTCTTC
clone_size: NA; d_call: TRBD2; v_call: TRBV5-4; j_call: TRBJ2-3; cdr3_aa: CASSLGTSGTSTDTQYF; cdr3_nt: TGTGCCAGCAGCTTGGGAACTAGCGGGACTAGCACAGATACGCAGTATTTT
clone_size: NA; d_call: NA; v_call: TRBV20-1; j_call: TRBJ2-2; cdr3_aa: CSASGLANGELFF; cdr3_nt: TGCAGTGCTAGTGGCCTAGCGAACGGGGAGCTGTTTTTT
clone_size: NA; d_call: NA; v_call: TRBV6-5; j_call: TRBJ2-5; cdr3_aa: CASRPSGGKETQYF; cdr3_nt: TGTGCCAGCAGACCCAGCGGCGGTAAAGAGACCCAGTACTTC
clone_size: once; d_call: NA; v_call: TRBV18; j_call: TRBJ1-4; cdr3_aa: CASSPGGREKLFF; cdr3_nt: TGTGCCAGCTCACCAGGGGGCAGGGAAAAACTGTTTTTT
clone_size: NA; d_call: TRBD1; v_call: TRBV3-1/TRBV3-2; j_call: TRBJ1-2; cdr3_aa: CASSQISRGARGYTF; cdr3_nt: TGTGCCAGCAGCCAAATCAGCAGGGGGGCGCGGGGCTACACCTTT
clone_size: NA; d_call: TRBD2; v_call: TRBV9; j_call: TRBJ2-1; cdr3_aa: CASSVEGSGGAKFF; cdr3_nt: TGTGCCAGCAGCGTAGAGGGTAGCGGGGGGGCGAAGTTCTTC
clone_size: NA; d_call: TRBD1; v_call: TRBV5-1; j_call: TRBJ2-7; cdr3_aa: CASSLPSGQGTTPHEQYF; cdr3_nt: TGCGCCAGCAGCTTGCCCTCGGGACAGGGTACAACGCCCCACGAGCAGTACTTC
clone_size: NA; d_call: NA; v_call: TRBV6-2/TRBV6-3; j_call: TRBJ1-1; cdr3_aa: CASSLSIPGEAFF; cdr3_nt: TGTGCCAGCAGTTTGTCTATCCCTGGTGAAGCTTTCTTT
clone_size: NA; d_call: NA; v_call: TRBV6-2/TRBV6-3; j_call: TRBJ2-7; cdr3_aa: CASSQRGGGVEQYF; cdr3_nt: TGTGCCAGCAGTCAACGAGGAGGGGGCGTCGAGCAGTACTTC
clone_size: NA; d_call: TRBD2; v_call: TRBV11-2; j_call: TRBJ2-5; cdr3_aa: CASSSPRGGQETQYF; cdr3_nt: TGTGCCAGCAGCTCCCCTCGGGGGGGCCAAGAGACCCAGTACTTC
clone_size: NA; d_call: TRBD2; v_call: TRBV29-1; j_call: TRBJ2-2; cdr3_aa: CSGKTGTRSGELFF; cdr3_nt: TGCAGCGGGAAGACCGGGACTAGGTCTGGGGAGCTGTTTTTT
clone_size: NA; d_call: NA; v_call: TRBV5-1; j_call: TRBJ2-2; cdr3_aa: CASRMGSLDSTGELFF; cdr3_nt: TGCGCCAGCCGTATGGGGAGCCTAGATAGCACCGGGGAGCTGTTTTTT
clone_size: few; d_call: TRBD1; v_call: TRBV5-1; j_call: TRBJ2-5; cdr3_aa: CASSSTRGPGETQYF; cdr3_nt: TGCGCCAGCAGCTCAACGAGGGGGCCAGGGGAGACCCAGTACTTC
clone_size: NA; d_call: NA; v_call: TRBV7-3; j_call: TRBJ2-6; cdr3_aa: CASSLESADGANVLTF; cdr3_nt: TGTGCCAGCAGCTTAGAATCCGCAGATGGGGCCAACGTCCTGACTTTC
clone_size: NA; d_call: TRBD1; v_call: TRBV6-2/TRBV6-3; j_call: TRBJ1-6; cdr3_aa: CASSPTGAPSYNSPLHF; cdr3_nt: TGTGCCAGCAGCCCTACAGGGGCCCCATCCTATAATTCACCCCTCCACTTT
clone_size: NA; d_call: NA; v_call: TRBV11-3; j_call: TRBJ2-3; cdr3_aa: CASSKDRGDTQYF; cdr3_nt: TGTGCCAGCAGCAAGGACAGAGGCGATACGCAGTATTTT
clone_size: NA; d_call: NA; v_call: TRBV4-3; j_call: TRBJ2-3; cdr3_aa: CASSPNRRDTQYF; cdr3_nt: TGCGCCAGCAGCCCGAATCGGAGGGATACGCAGTATTTT
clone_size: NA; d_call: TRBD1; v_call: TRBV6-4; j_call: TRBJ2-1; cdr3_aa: CASSERTGGSYNEQFF; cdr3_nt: TGTGCCAGCAGTGAGAGGACAGGGGGTAGTTACAATGAGCAGTTCTTC
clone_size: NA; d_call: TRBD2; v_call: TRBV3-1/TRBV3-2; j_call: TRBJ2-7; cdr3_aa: CASSQRGSSYEQYF; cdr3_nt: TGTGCCAGCAGCCAGCGGGGGAGCTCCTACGAGCAGTACTTC
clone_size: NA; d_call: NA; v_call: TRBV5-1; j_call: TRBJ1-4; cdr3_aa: CASSLDQANEKLFF; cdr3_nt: TGCGCCAGCAGCTTAGATCAGGCTAATGAAAAACTGTTTTTT
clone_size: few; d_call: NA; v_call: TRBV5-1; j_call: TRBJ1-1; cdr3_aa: CASSLGWGANTEAFF; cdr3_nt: TGCGCCAGCAGCTTGGGGTGGGGAGCGAACACTGAAGCTTTCTTT
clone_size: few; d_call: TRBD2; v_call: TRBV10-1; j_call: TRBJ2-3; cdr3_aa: CASTPSGTLPDTQYF; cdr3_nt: TGCGCCAGCACTCCGAGCGGGACCCTCCCAGATACGCAGTATTTT
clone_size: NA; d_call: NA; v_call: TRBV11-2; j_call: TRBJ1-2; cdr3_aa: CASSPGTTFYGYTF; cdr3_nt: TGTGCCAGCAGCCCAGGGACAACTTTCTATGGCTACACCTTC
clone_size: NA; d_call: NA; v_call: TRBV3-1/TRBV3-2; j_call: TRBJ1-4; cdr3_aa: CASSPSGTLNEKLFF; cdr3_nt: TGTGCCAGCAGCCCAAGCGGGACCCTTAATGAAAAACTGTTTTTT
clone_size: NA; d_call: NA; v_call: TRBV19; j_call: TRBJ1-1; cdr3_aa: CASAQAGNTEAFF; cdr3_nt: TGTGCCAGTGCCCAGGCTGGGAACACTGAAGCTTTCTTT